The clone carrying this T cell receptor beta chain has only a few counts. This entry is derived from a study of OX40 agonist ivuxolimab in advanced cancers. Sequenced by immunoSEQ multiplex PCR; TCRdb stores in-frame clones only, minus some. The sample lists approximately 40,000 clones, about 80% occurring once. The source of this sequence is an adult with an advanced solid tumor such as melanoma, head and neck, liver or kidney cancer. Sequenced material: CD4+ or CD8+ T cells sorted from blood, taken in a trial of the OX40 agonist ivuxolimab.

The CDR3: CASSLGGQINTEAFF. DNA for the CDR3: TGCGCCAGCAGCTTGGGGGGACAGATCAACACTGAAGCTTTCTTT. The chain recombines TRBV5-1 with TRBJ1-1; TRBD1 matches 7 bases. This CDR3 is built from 15 residues. Germline assignment: CDR1 SGHRS and CDR2 YFSETQ. V dropped 0 bases and J dropped 2; count of bases not matched to a gene: 4.